This TCR beta chain originates from a study of beta chain features in type 1 diabetes (dated by TCRdb to the late 2010s). The study in broad terms: Mean age, gender distribution, total cell number and subset yield were not different between patients and healthy donors. A total of 85 million to 110 million sorted cells were examined across all samples, and RNA yield correlated strongly with the number of cells per subset. The study compared the TCRB repertoires of sorted circulating CD4+ T cell subsets in recently diagnosed type 1 diabetes patients with those in matched healthy donors. Whereas all 30 or so donors provided naive and central memory subsets, regulatory and stem cell-like memory subsets were isolated from just 8 patients and about 8 healthy donors.

General findings and caveats noted by the study authors: HLA sub-analyses involved small numbers of individuals, so any influence of HLA type on TCRB rearrangement remained unresolved. Type 1 diabetes patients showed a moderate but significant shortening of TCRB CDR3 length in all four CD4+ subsets. The naive, central memory and regulatory TCRB repertoires appeared to resemble one another more closely among patients than among healthy donors. Because cDNA was sequenced instead of genomic DNA, highly expressing activated cells could be over-represented, though the groups showed no difference in activation or CD3 levels. Shorter templates might have been favored by PCR, but patient and control samples were amplified and corrected together, so both groups would have been affected equally by any skew. Patients with type 1 diabetes made fewer insertions and deleted more nucleotides at VDJ recombination sites, implying thymic rearrangement abnormalities.

A single peripheral blood draw of approximately 110 mL on average was collected from each donor into heparinised tubes. Naive, central memory, regulatory and stem cell-like memory CD4+ T cells were sorted on a BD FACSAria II using a panel including CD45RO, CCR7, CD25, CD127, CD95 and CD27. Every sorted population had a purity above 95%. PBMCs were separated immediately by Lymphoprep density gradient centrifugation and were stained directly, without being cultured. Samples were stained and sorted in pairs, with one healthy donor and one patient per experiment, so that batch effects were minimized. Regarding this clone: This clone's antigen is unknown. Per-nucleotide qualities are absent, and no much larger clonotype sits a single base away.

The entire isolated RNA was reverse transcribed using the High Capacity cDNA Reverse Transcription Kit, and thus expressed TCRB transcripts were sequenced. Deep immunoSEQ sequencing was applied to naive, central memory and regulatory T cell samples, giving an average of roughly 3.5 million total reads per sample. Sorted cells were lysed in RLT buffer, and RNA was extracted using DNase-treated RNeasy Micro or Mini kits according to cell number. To prevent cross-contamination, every cell subset was processed on its own, while patient and healthy donor samples were processed together. Using the immunoSEQ multiplex PCR, TCRB sequences were amplified from cDNA into 87-bp fragments spanning the CDR3 region. Sequencing of the amplicons was done on the Illumina HiSeq platform. Under the source paper's analysis protocol: Synthetic template baselines were used to correct PCR bias computationally, reads within Hamming distance 2 were collapsed, and singletons that could not be merged were discarded. Reads were aligned to IMGT to assign V, D and J genes, CDR3 length, and insertions or deletions at six rearrangement sites. Within each subset, clonotype counts were normalized to sorted cell number, after which true diversity and Gini coefficients were computed with the tcR R package. Repertoire sharing was quantified using the overlap coefficient calculated on TCRB nucleotide sequences. Out-of-frame TCRB sequences from naive cells were analyzed to stand in for the pre-selection repertoire. Imported from immuneACCESS, the table was reduced by TCRdb to in-frame sequences with V and J called. These copies leave out some clones; in studies compared against another copy, an unresolved V gene accounts for under half, and the cause of the remainder is not known. The V and J calls and clone size come from that table; D and trimming were worked out from the DNA. Within this sample are about 230,000 clones, with around 10% of them counted one time only. Just under 0.035% of the sample belongs to the ten largest clones.

This sequence originates from a woman aged 18-29 years in good health. The sequenced sample consisted of naive CD4+ T cells from blood. The meaning of the sample's cell subset or site label: true naive CD4+ T cells.

The CDR3 reads as follows: CASSRSGRASVNEQFF. In nucleotide form, the sequence is TGCGCCAGCAGTCGTAGCGGGAGGGCCTCGGTGAATGAGCAGTTCTTC. Recombination linked TRBV5-1 to TRBJ2-1; the junction holds 11 bases that match TRBD2. CDR1 and CDR2 were assigned from the germline V gene as SGHRS and YFSETQ. From V the trimming removes 5 bases and from J it removes 7 bases, while the gene matches leave 11 bases of the junction unaccounted for. The CDR3 sequence holds 16 residues, the cysteine and phenylalanine included. Only the CDR3 region is kept as DNA, spanning 48 bases read in frame from base 1.